In its sample, the clone carrying this T cell receptor beta chain was seen a few times. Library preparation (for TCRbeta) was performed with unique molecular identifiers. TCRdb itself ran the PCR reads through MiXCR, one entry per CDR3 protein. The sample has a few hundred thousand distinct CDR3 sequences; approximately 11% are singletons. This CDR3 has 20 amino acids. V shed 3 bases and J shed 5 bases, with 29 bases lying between them. This sample is drawn from a study of T-cell reconstitution after alpha-beta-depleted transplantation in children. The V gene is TRBV12-3 or TRBV12-4, the J gene TRBJ2-4; the D gene could be TRBD1 or TRBD2 (6 bases each). Sequences were derived from PBMCs from the stem cell graft donor, sampled from the stem cell graft. This TCR derives from a human donor who donated a stem cell graft to a child with acute myeloid leukemia. This CDR3 reads CASSFRVGGGRWGSQNIQYF. CDR3 DNA: TGTGCCAGCAGTTTCCGCGTCGGAGGGGGTAGATGGGGTTCACAAAACATTCAGTACTTC.